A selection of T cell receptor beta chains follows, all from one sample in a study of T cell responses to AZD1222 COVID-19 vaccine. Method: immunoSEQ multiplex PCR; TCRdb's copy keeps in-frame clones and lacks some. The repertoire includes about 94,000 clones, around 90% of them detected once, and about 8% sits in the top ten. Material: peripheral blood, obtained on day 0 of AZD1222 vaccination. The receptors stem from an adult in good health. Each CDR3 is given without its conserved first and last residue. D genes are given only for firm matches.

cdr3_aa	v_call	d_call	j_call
ASSYGSSQGLGYT	TRBV6-2/TRBV6-3	-	TRBJ1-2
ASSPPTGPSGDTQY	TRBV18	-	TRBJ2-3
ASSLLGDAEAF	TRBV7-9	-	TRBJ1-1
ASSREGQGVGEQY	TRBV7-2	TRBD1	TRBJ2-7
ASSQVGNTIY	TRBV3-1/TRBV3-2	-	TRBJ1-3
ASSPGTGGSPLH	TRBV27	TRBD1	TRBJ1-6
ASLGIMGNEQF	TRBV18	-	TRBJ2-1
ASSRSQETQY	TRBV19	-	TRBJ2-5
ASSPIEGSEANEKLF	TRBV21-1	-	TRBJ1-4
ASSLGSSGANVLT	TRBV7-2	-	TRBJ2-6
ASSEGGGNTEAF	TRBV6-1	-	TRBJ1-1
ASSARPPGANVLT	TRBV7-9	-	TRBJ2-6
ASSYTRRLRADEQY	TRBV6-2/TRBV6-3	-	TRBJ2-7
ASSRPGHNYGYT	TRBV14	-	TRBJ1-2
ASSYEQGWDGYT	TRBV7-9	-	TRBJ1-2
ASSSQGFPISGNTIY	TRBV5-4	-	TRBJ1-3
ASSLATATREKLF	TRBV5-6	-	TRBJ1-4
ASSQGKSGYT	TRBV27	-	TRBJ1-2
ASRLEGVQSSYEQY	TRBV12-2	-	TRBJ2-7
ASSLGASSNQPQH	TRBV27	-	TRBJ1-5
ASRGGPGGYT	TRBV6-5	TRBD1	TRBJ1-2
ASRTGNTEAF	TRBV6-5	-	TRBJ1-1
ASSLRDPGTSSEAF	TRBV7-2	-	TRBJ1-1
ASRTGTGGGGS	TRBV12-3/TRBV12-4	TRBD1	TRBJ1-1
ASSVDSGSYNEQF	TRBV9	-	TRBJ2-1
ASSSHNEQF	TRBV18	-	TRBJ2-1
ASSLRTGSGNQPQH	TRBV18	TRBD1	TRBJ1-5
ASSSNLGGIYNSPLH	TRBV5-1	-	TRBJ1-6
ASSLAGGRTDTQY	TRBV5-4	-	TRBJ2-3
ASSYPRGIGGQEAF	TRBV6-8	-	TRBJ1-1
ASSLPAGATGELF	TRBV5-1	-	TRBJ2-2
ASSLAGGAYNEQF	TRBV11-2	TRBD2	TRBJ2-1
ASSLGAAGNEQY	TRBV27	-	TRBJ2-7
AGGGNQPQH	TRBV7-2	-	TRBJ1-5
ASRRQANYGYT	TRBV12-3/TRBV12-4	-	TRBJ1-2
ASSPGTDYEQY	TRBV4-2	-	TRBJ2-7
ASKAETVRNSPLH	TRBV2	-	TRBJ1-6